The 15 T cell receptor beta chains below were found in one sample sequenced in a study of breast tumors, draining lymph nodes, adjacent tissues (dated by TCRdb to the mid-2010s). Library method: multiplex PCR. Sequencing instrument: Illumina HiSeq 2000. TCRdb took the public reads, trimmed them with fastp at Q25, ran MiXCR for clone calling and kept in-frame beta chains. Under each unique CDR3 protein, matching rows form one entry showing the most common genes and DNA. Here the sample has 65,000 to 80,000 distinct CDR3 sequences; approximately 19% occur a single time. The ten largest clones take up 2% to 3% of the sample. The lymph node samples were taken from the axillary draining lymph nodes of breast cancer patients. Sequencing input: axillary lymph node tissue. The receptors derive from a female donor with breast cancer. Some clones in this sample may be carry-over from other donors' samples.

V usage is TRBV5-6 and J usage is TRBJ2-5; weak D call: TRBD2 (5 bases). The CDR3 has 17 amino acids. Between the trimmed V and J ends, which lost 6 bases and 2 bases, there was a span of 23 bases. Germline-derived CDR1 and CDR2 are SGHDT and YYEEEE. CDR3 sequence reads: CASTRTFPSRPQETQYF. The DNA for the CDR3 is TGTGCCAGCACAAGGACTTTCCCTAGCAGGCCGCAAGAGACCCAGTACTTC. Combining the CDR3 with reference TRBV5-6 and TRBJ2-5 gives the whole variable domain DAGVTQSPTHLIKTRGQQVTLRCSPKSGHDTVSWYQQALGQGPQFIFQYYEEEERQRGNFPDRFSGHQFPNYSSELNVNALLLGDSALYLCASTRTFPSRPQETQYFGPGTRLLVL.

This clonotype was seen many times. This chain connects TRBV7-9 to TRBJ2-1; 8 bases align to TRBD1. This CDR3 has 14 amino acids. From germline, CDR1 is SEHNR and CDR2 FQNEAQ (reference sequence). The V segment lost 4 bases and the J segment 4 bases; nucleotides outside the gene matches: 3. The CDR3 DNA reads TGTGCCAGCAGCTGGACAGGGCTTTACAATGAGCAGTTCTTC. Protein sequence: CASSWTGLYNEQFF.

V gene TRBV28 combines with J gene TRBJ2-5, with unresolved D. The V gene's germline CDR1 is MDHEN and CDR2 SYDVKM. Trimming left V 1 base short and J 4 bases short, with 16 bases between. The CDR3 consists of 16 residues. The CDR3 reads CASSLFSPRGRETQYF. The CDR3, as DNA: TGTGCCAGCAGTTTATTCTCTCCCCGCGGAAGAGAGACCCAGTACTTC.

Comments on this clonotype: A much larger clone lies one base from this, so it may be a read error. The J gene is TRBJ2-1, the V gene TRBV6-5; D tentatively fits TRBD1 or TRBD2 (5 bases each). Germline V gene sequence: CDR1 MNHEY, CDR2 SVGAGI. The CDR3 has 14 residues. In DNA, the CDR3 is TGTGCCAGCAATTACTCCGGGACCAACAATGAGCAGTTCTTC. Translated: CASNYSGTNNEQFF.

The sample holds many counts of this clonotype. This chain connects TRBV6-1 to TRBJ2-5, with D possibly being TRBD1 (6 bases). CDR1 and CDR2 from the germline V gene are MNHNS and SASEGT. V dropped 8 bases and J dropped 4 bases, with 14 bases sitting between them. The CDR3 consists of 13 residues. CDR3 residues: CASQPSGVETQYF. Written as DNA, the CDR3 is TGTGCCAGCCAACCCTCAGGGGTAGAGACCCAGTACTTC.

This clonotype was recorded at least ten times. This sequence joins TRBV12-1 and TRBJ2-3; the table's D gene call, TRBD2, was not cross checked with the DNA. TRBV12-1 is classified as a pseudogene. The CDR3 runs to 17 residues. The chain's CDR3 is CASRSAKSGRRADTQYF. The CDR3 bases are TGTGCCAGCAGATCGGCCAAAAGCGGGAGAAGGGCAGATACGCAGTATTTT.

The chain employs TRBV28 and TRBJ1-5, with unresolved D. The CDR3 covers 13 residues. V was shortened by 6 bases and J by 3 bases, with 9 bases between the two germline ends. CDR1 and CDR2 (germline): MDHEN, SYDVKM. In DNA form, the CDR3 reads TGTGCCAGCAGGGGCCGGAACAATCAGCCCCAGCATTTT. Its protein product is CASRGRNNQPQHF.

As concerns this clonotype: A read error is possible here, since a much larger clone lies one base away. The CDR3 spells CAGNTGQGGELFF. CDR3 in DNA: TGTGCCGGTAACACAGGGCAAGGCGGGGAGCTGTTTTTT. The V call is TRBV19, the J call TRBJ2-2; a weak D match, TRBD1 (6 bases). In germline, CDR1 is LNHDA, CDR2 SQIVND (reference sequence). CDR3 size: 13 residues. Deletions cut 11 bases from V and 7 bases from J, with 17 bases between.

This clonotype was seen repeatedly, ten times or more. The CDR3 protein is CASSLTTENYGYTF. DNA for the CDR3: TGTGCCAGCAGCTTAACGACTGAGAACTATGGCTACACCTTC. The chain links TRBV5-8 to TRBJ1-2; D gene unclear. Trimming took off 2 bases at V and 2 bases at J, with 10 bases between the two ends. CDR1 and CDR2 from the germline V gene are SGHTS and YDEGEE. This CDR3 has 14 residues.

With respect to this clonotype: This may be a read error, as it is one base from a much larger clone. Lacking the conserved final phenylalanine or tryptophan, this CDR3 likely reflects a read error. The gene calls are TRBV10-3 and TRBJ1-3, with TRBD1 as a possible D gene (6 bases). CDR1 and CDR2 (germline): ENHRY, SYGVKD. The CDR3 consists of 16 residues. The V end lost 10 bases, the J end lost 0 bases, and 19 bases lay between the germline ends. The chain's CDR3 is CASTPVGGASGNTIYL. For the CDR3, the DNA is TGTGCCAGCACCCCCGTGGGGGGCGCCTCTGGAAACACCATATATCTT.

This clonotype occurred many times. The CDR3 DNA follows: TGCGCCAGCAGCTTGCGGGAGGGACCCGGGGAGCTGTTTTTT. Its protein product is CASSLREGPGELFF. The V call is TRBV5-1, the J call TRBJ2-2; 8 bases are shared with TRBD2. Germline lookup yields CDR1 SGHRS and CDR2 YFSETQ. Trimming removed 1 base from V and 6 bases from J; junction bases left unmatched: 2. The CDR3 is made up of 14 amino acids.

This clonotype was picked up many times. The rearrangement links TRBV14 to TRBJ2-7; D is uncertain. Trimming took 2 bases from V and 7 from J, leaving 24 bases between them. Germline CDR1 is SGHDN and CDR2 is FVKESK. The CDR3 runs to 17 residues. CDR3 in amino acids: CASSQSPFTFPLPEQYF. The CDR3 DNA reads TGTGCCAGCAGCCAAAGCCCCTTTACATTCCCTTTGCCGGAGCAGTACTTC.

This clonotype was seen a single time. V usage is TRBV20-1 and J usage is TRBJ1-2; maybe TRBD1 (6 bases). The V gene's germline CDR1 is DFQATT and CDR2 SNEGSKA (reference sequence). The CDR3 loop spans 13 amino acids. Trimming stripped 3 bases from V and 7 bases from J, with 15 bases between. The CDR3 DNA follows: TGCAGTGCTAGCCCGATGGGGGGCGGTGGCTACACCTTC. It translates to CSASPMGGGGYTF.

This clonotype was seen ten or more times. The chain couples TRBV10-3 to TRBJ2-2, with TRBD1 identical over 7 bases. Trimming removed 7 bases from V and 3 bases from J; junction bases left unmatched: 5. Germline-derived CDR1 and CDR2 are ENHRY and SYGVKD. The CDR3 runs to 14 residues. The CDR3 nucleotides are TGTGCCATCACCAGGACAGGAGACACCGGGGAGCTGTTTTTT. This translates into CAITRTGDTGELFF.

Many counts were recorded for this clonotype. For the CDR3, the DNA is TGTGCCAGCAGCCCCGACCAGGGATCGCAGTACTTC. This gives the protein CASSPDQGSQYF. The rearrangement joins TRBV11-1 to TRBJ2-7, with a tentative D call TRBD1 (5 bases). V gave up 5 bases and J gave up 9 bases, with 14 bases separating them. CDR3 length: 12 residues. Germline loops: CDR1 SGHAT, CDR2 FQDESV (reference sequence).